Each of the 3 T cell receptor beta chains below was sequenced from the same sample in a study of blood T cell repertoires in COVID-19. Profiled with immunoSEQ multiplex PCR; TCRdb holds only in-frame clones, not every one. The sample has 120,000 to 150,000 clones, 84% seen once. The sequenced material came from PBMCs or T cells enriched from blood (not recorded which). The receptors shown here come from a man aged 45-65 years in a cohort exposed to, infected with or recovered from COVID-19 (not recorded which).

V usage is TRBV5-1 and J usage is TRBJ2-5; TRBD2 agrees at 10 bases. Germline CDR1 and CDR2: SGHRS and YFSETQ. The CDR3 spans 15 residues. V lost 2 bases, J lost 1 base, and 2 bases stayed unmatched. The CDR3 region has the DNA TGCGCCAGCAGCTTTAGCGGGGGGTTCCAAGAGACCCAGTACTTC. Translating it yields CASSFSGGFQETQYF.

CDR3 nucleotides: TGTGCCTGGACCCGGAGCAATAATCAGCCCCAGCATTTT. Protein sequence: CAWTRSNNQPQHF. The gene calls are TRBV30 and TRBJ1-5; D call uncertain. Trimming pared 4 bases from V and 4 bases from J, leaving 11 bases between. Germline V gene data show CDR1 as GTSNPN and CDR2 as SVGIG (reference sequence). This CDR3 contains 13 residues.

The rearrangement joins TRBV5-4 to TRBJ2-1; the D gene is possibly TRBD2 (5 bases). The germline V gene encodes CDR1 SGHNT and CDR2 YYREEE (reference sequence). CDR3 length: 16 amino acids. The V gene lost 4 bases and the J gene lost 0 bases, with 14 bases spanning the gap. The CDR3 loop reads CASSLEALVSYNEQFF. DNA of the CDR3: TGTGCCAGCAGCCTGGAGGCTCTAGTCTCCTACAATGAGCAGTTCTTC.